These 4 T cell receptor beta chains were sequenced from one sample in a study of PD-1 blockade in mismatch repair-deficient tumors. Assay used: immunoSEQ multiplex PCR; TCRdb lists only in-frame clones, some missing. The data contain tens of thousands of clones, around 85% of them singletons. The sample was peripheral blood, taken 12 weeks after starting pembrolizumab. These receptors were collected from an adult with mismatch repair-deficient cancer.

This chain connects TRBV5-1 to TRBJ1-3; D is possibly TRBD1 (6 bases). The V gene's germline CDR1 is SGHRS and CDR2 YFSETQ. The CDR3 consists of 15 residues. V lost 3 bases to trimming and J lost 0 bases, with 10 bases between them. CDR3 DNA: TGCGCCAGCAGCTCCGGGACAAGCTCTGGAAACACCATATATTTT. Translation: CASSSGTSSGNTIYF.

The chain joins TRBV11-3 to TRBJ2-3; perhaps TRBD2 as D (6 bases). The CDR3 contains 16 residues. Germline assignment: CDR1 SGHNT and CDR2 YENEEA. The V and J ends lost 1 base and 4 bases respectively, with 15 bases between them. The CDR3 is CASSLGMAGISDTQYF. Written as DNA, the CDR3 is TGTGCCAGCAGCTTAGGGATGGCGGGAATTTCAGATACGCAGTATTTT.

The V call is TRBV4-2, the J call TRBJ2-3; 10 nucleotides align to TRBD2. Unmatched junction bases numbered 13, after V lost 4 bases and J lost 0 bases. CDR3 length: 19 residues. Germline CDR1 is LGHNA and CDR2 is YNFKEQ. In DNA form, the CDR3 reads TGTGCCAGCAGCCTCGAGTTAGCGGGAGGCCCTCTTAGCACAGATACGCAGTATTTT. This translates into CASSLELAGGPLSTDTQYF.

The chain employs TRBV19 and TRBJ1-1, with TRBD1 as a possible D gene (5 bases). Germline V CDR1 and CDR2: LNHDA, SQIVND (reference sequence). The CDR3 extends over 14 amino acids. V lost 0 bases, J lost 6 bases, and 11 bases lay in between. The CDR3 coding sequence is TGTGCCAGTAGTATAGATCGGGGCAGCTCTGAAGCTTTCTTT. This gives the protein CASSIDRGSSEAFF.